This entry lists 19 T cell receptor beta chains sequenced from one sample in a study of T cells after yellow fever vaccination (dated by TCRdb to between 2018 and 2021). Library method: 5' RACE. The run used an Illumina HiSeq 2500. The public reads were reprocessed in TCRdb via fastp at Q25 and MiXCR, keeping in-frame beta chains. One record per CDR3 amino acid sequence lists the most common genes and DNA. The sample contains about 74,000 distinct CDR3 sequences, 7.1% of them found a single time. About 33% of the sample lies in the top ten. What the treatment or condition label conveys for this sample: live attenuated yellow fever vaccine strain. Material: CD8+ T cells sorted from PBMCs, obtained more than 4 days after the first yellow fever vaccination. The receptors come from a man aged 18 to 35 who received the YFV17D yellow fever vaccine.

This clonotype was seen a handful of times. The chain employs TRBV2 and TRBJ2-7; 7 nucleotides align to TRBD2. The V gene's germline CDR1 is SNHLY and CDR2 FYNNEI. The CDR3 runs to 13 residues. Trimming at V came to 11 bases and at J to 1 base, leaving 8 bases not matched to a gene. Written as DNA, the CDR3 is TGTGCCCTGGGGAGGCGGGAGTCCTACGAGCAGTACTTC. This gives the protein CALGRRESYEQYF.

This clonotype appeared a few times. The chain has TRBV19 and TRBJ1-1; D is unclear. V lost 10 bases, J lost 5 bases, and 11 bases lay in between. The CDR3 extends over 11 amino acids. CDR1 LNHDA and CDR2 SQIVND come from the germline V gene (reference sequence). CDR3 DNA sequence: TGTGCCACGCGCACGGGGACTGAAGCTTTCTTT. Its protein product is CATRTGTEAFF.

This clonotype was found a few times. V usage is TRBV27 and J usage is TRBJ2-3, with D possibly being TRBD1 or TRBD2 (5 bases each). CDR1 is MNHEY, CDR2 SMNVEV, per germline (reference sequence). Trimming left V 6 bases short and J 6 bases short, with 13 bases between. CDR3 length equals 13 residues. The CDR3: CASRGTGPDTQYF. CDR3 nucleotides: TGTGCCAGCAGAGGGACCGGTCCCGATACGCAGTATTTT.

V usage is TRBV19 and J usage is TRBJ2-7; D is tentatively TRBD1 or TRBD2 (5 bases each). Trimming removed 10 bases from V and 7 bases from J, with 29 bases in between. From germline, CDR1 is LNHDA and CDR2 SQIVND (reference sequence). This CDR3 comprises 16 residues. CDR3 sequence reads: CATSAIGAALDWEQYF. The CDR3 DNA reads TGTGCCACCTCTGCGATCGGGGCGGCATTGGATTGGGAGCAGTACTTC.

The V call is TRBV3-1, the J call TRBJ2-1, with a weak D call TRBD1 (6 bases). Germline loops: CDR1 LGHDT, CDR2 YNNKEL (reference sequence). The CDR3 covers 16 residues. Trimming cost V 0 bases and J 0 bases, with 9 bases left between them. This CDR3 is CASSQDAGVSYNEQFF. As DNA, the CDR3 is TGTGCCAGCAGCCAAGACGCAGGGGTCTCCTACAATGAGCAGTTCTTC.

Many counts were recorded for this clonotype. The gene calls are TRBV24-1 and TRBJ2-1; 8 nucleotides agree with TRBD1. The germline CDR1 and CDR2 sequences are KGHDR and SFDVKD. This CDR3 comprises 16 residues. The V gene end was trimmed by 3 bases and the J gene end by 6 bases; junction bases not matched to a gene: 9. CDR3 DNA sequence: TGTGCCACCAGTGATATCAGAGACAGGGGCGTCAATGAGCAGTTCTTC. As protein: CATSDIRDRGVNEQFF.

The sample holds many counts of this clonotype. The chain uses TRBV11-2 and TRBJ1-2; D possibly corresponds to TRBD1 (5 bases). The CDR3 is 13 amino acids. Trimming pared 4 bases from V and 14 bases from J, leaving 20 bases between. From germline, CDR1 is SGHAT and CDR2 FQNNGV. CDR3 DNA: TGTGCCAGCAGCTCCCTGAACATCCGGGACTTTACCTTC. This sequence encodes CASSSLNIRDFTF.

This clonotype turned up a few times. This chain connects TRBV27 to TRBJ1-1, with D hard to call. The CDR3 totals 13 residues. V lost 6 bases and J 1 base, leaving 9 bases between the germline ends. Germline V gene data show CDR1 as MNHEY and CDR2 as SMNVEV (reference sequence). CDR3 bases: TGTGCCAGCAGAGAGACGGCGAACACTGAAGCTTTCTTT. Its protein is CASRETANTEAFF.

The J gene is TRBJ2-1, the V gene TRBV12-3 or TRBV12-4; 10 bases fit TRBD1. The ends lost 8 bases at V and 6 bases at J; junction bases unmatched: 10. The CDR3 is 15 residues long. The CDR3 nucleotides are TGTGCCAGCCTGTACCGGGACAGGGGCTTCAATGAGCAGTTCTTC. This codes for CASLYRDRGFNEQFF.

The V gene is TRBV19, the J gene TRBJ1-2; maybe TRBD1 (5 bases). In germline, CDR1 is LNHDA, CDR2 SQIVND (reference sequence). V lost 5 bases and J 1 base, leaving 8 bases between the germline ends. The CDR3 is 13 amino acids. This CDR3 reads CASSDSLNYGYTF. The CDR3 region has the DNA TGTGCCAGTAGTGACAGCCTTAACTATGGCTACACCTTC.

The table lists this clonotype with a few counts. The chain recombines TRBV19 with TRBJ2-3; D possibly corresponds to TRBD1 (5 bases). The V gene's germline CDR1 is LNHDA and CDR2 SQIVND (reference sequence). The CDR3 is 13 amino acids. V was cut by 6 bases and J by 2 bases, with 9 bases left in between. Here the CDR3 DNA reads TGTGCCAGTAGCAGGGTTCTCACAGATACGCAGTATTTT. Protein product: CASSRVLTDTQYF.

DNA for the CDR3: TGTGCCACCAGTGATTCCTCGACAGGGAATGTAGATGGCTACACCTTC. This encodes CATSDSSTGNVDGYTF. The V and J genes are TRBV24-1 and TRBJ1-2; 7 bases fit TRBD1. V trimming: 2 bases; J trimming: 6 bases; junction bases outside the gene matches: 11. This CDR3 comprises 16 residues. Germline lookup yields CDR1 KGHDR and CDR2 SFDVKD.

This clonotype appeared a few times. The rearrangement joins TRBV4-3 to TRBJ2-3; possible D gene TRBD2, 5 bases. Germline values: CDR1 LGHNA, CDR2 YSLEER. The CDR3 totals 15 residues. Trimming pared 1 base from V and 5 bases from J, leaving 13 bases between. The CDR3 DNA follows: TGCGCCAGCAGCCAAGTTGAAGAGGGTGAAGATACGCAGTATTTT. It encodes CASSQVEEGEDTQYF.

This clonotype has at least ten counts. This chain joins TRBV9 and TRBJ1-6; 7 nucleotides line up with TRBD1. Trimming cost V 7 bases and J 7 bases; bases outside gene matches: 8. Per germline, CDR1 SGDLS and CDR2 YYNGEE. This CDR3 spans 14 amino acids. In nucleotides, the CDR3 is TGTGCCAGCCGGGGGGACAGCTCCAATTCACCCCTCCACTTT. Translation gives CASRGDSSNSPLHF.

The sample holds many counts of this clonotype. The rearrangement links TRBV21-1 to TRBJ2-3; the D segment call TRBD1 is taken from the table without a DNA check. TRBV21-1 is labeled a pseudogene. This CDR3 comprises 15 residues. CDR3 sequence reads: CASSGSRRGSDTQYF. CDR3 nucleotides: TGTGCCAGCAGCGGTTCAAGACGGGGGTCGGATACGCAGTATTTT.

The chain is built from TRBV7-6 and TRBJ1-6; possibly TRBD1 for D (5 bases). Germline CDR1 SGHVS, CDR2 FNYEAQ. The CDR3 has 15 residues. The germline V and J ends were trimmed by 0 bases and 9 bases, with 12 bases remaining between them. The CDR3: CASSLASQGGSPLHF. The CDR3 region has the DNA TGTGCCAGCAGCTTAGCAAGTCAGGGTGGTTCACCCCTCCACTTT.

There are many counts of this clonotype. The V gene is TRBV12-3 or TRBV12-4, the J gene TRBJ2-7; possible D gene TRBD1, 5 bases. There are 12 residues in the CDR3. Trimming took off 6 bases at V and 4 bases at J, with 10 bases between the two ends. CDR3 loop: CASSPTDYEQYF. CDR3 nucleotide sequence: TGTGCCAGCAGCCCGACAGATTACGAGCAGTACTTC.

At least ten counts were recorded for this clonotype. V gene TRBV4-3 combines with J gene TRBJ2-4; perhaps TRBD2 as D (6 bases). Germline lookup yields CDR1 LGHNA and CDR2 YSLEER. V lost 1 base, J lost 8 bases, and 15 bases lay in between. There are 15 residues in the CDR3. CDR3 DNA sequence: TGCGCCAGCAGCCAAGTCGGCTTCGGAGGGGACATTCAGTACTTC. Encoded protein: CASSQVGFGGDIQYF.

This clonotype was recorded a few times. The V gene is TRBV7-8, the J gene TRBJ2-7, with D hard to call. The CDR3 length is 13 residues. Trimming shortened V by 5 bases and J by 3 bases, and 11 bases separated the two germline ends. In germline, CDR1 is SGHVS, CDR2 FQNEAQ. The CDR3 sequence is CASSPQPFYEQYV. The CDR3 DNA sequence: TGTGCCAGCAGCCCACAGCCTTTCTACGAGCAGTACGTC.